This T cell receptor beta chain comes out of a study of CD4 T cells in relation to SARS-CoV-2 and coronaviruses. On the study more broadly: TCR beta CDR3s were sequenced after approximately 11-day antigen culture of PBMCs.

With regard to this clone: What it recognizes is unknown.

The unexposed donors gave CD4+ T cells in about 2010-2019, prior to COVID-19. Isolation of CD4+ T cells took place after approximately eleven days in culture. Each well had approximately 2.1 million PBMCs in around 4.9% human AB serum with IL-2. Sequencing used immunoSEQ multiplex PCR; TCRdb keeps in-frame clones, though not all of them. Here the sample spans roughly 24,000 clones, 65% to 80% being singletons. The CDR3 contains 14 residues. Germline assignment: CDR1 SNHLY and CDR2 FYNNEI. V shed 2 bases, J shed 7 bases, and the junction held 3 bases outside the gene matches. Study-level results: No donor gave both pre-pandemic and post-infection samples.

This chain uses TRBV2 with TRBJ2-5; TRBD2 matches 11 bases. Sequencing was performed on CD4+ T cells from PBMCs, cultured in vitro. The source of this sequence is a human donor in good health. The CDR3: CASSELSGRATQYF. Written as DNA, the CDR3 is TGTGCCAGCAGTGAACTTAGCGGGAGGGCGACCCAGTACTTC.